These 27 T cell receptor beta chains were sequenced from one sample in a study of blood T cell repertoires in COVID-19 (dated by TCRdb to 2020 to 2021). The library relied on the immunoSEQ multiplex PCR assay. The table comes from immuneACCESS by way of TCRdb, which keeps in-frame sequences with V and J called. Part of the clones is missing from these tables; in studies checked, under half for an unresolved V gene and the rest for unknown reasons. The table for this sample lists approximately 250,000 clones; roughly 88% of them were counted only once. The ten biggest clones cover roughly 1.2% of the sample. The sample comprised PBMCs or T cells enriched from blood (not recorded which). These receptors all stem from a woman in her thirties or forties with acute COVID-19.

This clone was picked up one time. CDR3 residues: CASSPDTYEQYF. The CDR3 DNA reads as TGTGCCAGCAGCCCCGACACCTACGAGCAGTACTTC. The chain combines TRBV7-9 with TRBJ2-7; D is uncertain. This CDR3 is 12 amino acids long. CDR1 is SEHNR and CDR2 is FQNEAQ in the germline V gene (reference sequence). Deletions cut 5 bases from V and 2 bases from J, with 7 bases between.

V gene TRBV11-2 combines with J gene TRBJ1-5; 7 bases align to TRBD1. CDR3 length: 16 amino acids. Unmatched junction bases numbered 13, after V lost 5 bases and J lost 6 bases. Germline V gives CDR1 SGHAT, CDR2 FQNNGV. The CDR3 nucleotides are TGTGCCAGCAGCGGACTGACAGGGAGAGGAGGTCAGCCCCAGCATTTT. It is translated as CASSGLTGRGGQPQHF. The variable domain in full, completed from reference TRBV11-2 and TRBJ1-5, reads EAGVAQSPRYKIIEKRQSVAFWCNPISGHATLYWYQQILGQGPKLLIQFQNNGVVDDSQLPKDRFSAERLKGVDSTLKIQPAKLEDSAVYLCASSGLTGRGGQPQHFGDGTRLSIL.

This chain links TRBV19 with TRBJ2-3; possible D gene TRBD2, 5 bases. Germline assignment: CDR1 LNHDA and CDR2 SQIVND (reference sequence). The germline V and J ends were trimmed by 3 bases and 0 bases, with 13 bases remaining between them. The CDR3 consists of 16 residues. CDR3 region: CASSIIEGRSTDTQYF. CDR3 sequence (DNA): TGTGCCAGTAGTATTATCGAGGGCAGAAGCACAGATACGCAGTATTTT.

V usage is TRBV5-6 and J usage is TRBJ1-6; TRBD1 aligns across 11 bases. Per the germline V gene, CDR1 is SGHDT and CDR2 is YYEEEE. V shed 1 base, J shed 9 bases, and the junction held 3 bases outside the gene matches. This CDR3 comprises 15 residues. CDR3 coding DNA: TGTGCCAGCAGCTTGTATGGGACAGGGGGTTCACCCCTCCACTTT. The encoded protein is CASSLYGTGGSPLHF.

The rearrangement links TRBV9 to TRBJ1-1; no clear D gene. Trimming shortened V by 0 bases and J by 0 bases, and 9 bases separated the two germline ends. The CDR3 loop spans 15 amino acids. Germline V CDR1 and CDR2: SGDLS, YYNGEE. CDR3 coding DNA: TGTGCCAGCAGCGTAGATTTTCAGGTGAACACTGAAGCTTTCTTT. Amino acid sequence: CASSVDFQVNTEAFF.

The rearrangement uses TRBV28 and TRBJ1-1, with D hard to call. The germline V and J ends were trimmed by 7 bases and 0 bases, with 6 bases remaining between them. This CDR3 has 12 residues. Germline values: CDR1 MDHEN, CDR2 SYDVKM. The CDR3 bases are TGTGCCAGCATGAGGCTGAACACTGAAGCTTTCTTT. Amino acids: CASMRLNTEAFF. Based on the CDR3 plus reference TRBV28 and TRBJ1-1, the full variable domain is DVKVTQSSRYLVKRTGEKVFLECVQDMDHENMFWYRQDPGLGLRLIYFSYDVKMKEKGDIPEGYSVSREKKERFSLILESASTNQTSMYLCASMRLNTEAFFGQGTRLTVV.

The rearrangement links TRBV7-2 to TRBJ2-3, with D possibly TRBD1 on 5 matching bases. This CDR3 spans 15 amino acids. Germline V gene lookup returns CDR1 SGHTA and CDR2 FQGNSA. Trimming shortened V by 0 bases and J by 4 bases, and 11 bases separated the two germline ends. The CDR3 DNA sequence: TGTGCCAGCAGCTTAGCGTACCAGGGCGCAGATACGCAGTATTTT. Translating gives CASSLAYQGADTQYF.

This chain joins TRBV28 and TRBJ2-2; 7 nucleotides align to TRBD1. The germline V gene encodes CDR1 MDHEN and CDR2 SYDVKM. With 2 bases clipped from V and 5 bases from J, the junction kept 8 bases outside the gene matches. The CDR3 is 16 amino acids. CDR3 DNA sequence: TGTGCCAGCAGTTTAGCAGAAGGGGGCGCGACCGGGGAGCTGTTTTTT. It translates to CASSLAEGGATGELFF. The full variable domain, rest sourced from reference TRBV28 and TRBJ2-2, is DVKVTQSSRYLVKRTGEKVFLECVQDMDHENMFWYRQDPGLGLRLIYFSYDVKMKEKGDIPEGYSVSREKKERFSLILESASTNQTSMYLCASSLAEGGATGELFFGEGSRLTVL.

The chain couples TRBV7-3 to TRBJ2-5; TRBD1 matches 7 bases. Unmatched junction bases numbered 6, after V lost 0 bases and J lost 5 bases. CDR1 is SGHTA and CDR2 is FQGTGA in the germline V gene. The CDR3 is 15 residues long. CDR3 loop: CASSLTGTDSETQYF. CDR3 nucleotides: TGTGCCAGCAGCTTAACCGGGACAGATTCGGAGACCCAGTACTTC.

The rearrangement uses TRBV3-1 (or the pseudogene TRBV3-2) and TRBJ2-1; TRBD2 is a possible D gene (6 bases). The CDR3 sequence is 15 residues long. CDR1 is LGHDT and CDR2 is YNNKEL in the germline V gene (reference sequence). Trimming left V 3 bases short and J 3 bases short, with 12 bases between. DNA of the CDR3: TGTGCCAGCAGCCATTTCCGGGGGTGCTACAATGAGCAGTTCTTC. It translates to CASSHFRGCYNEQFF.

The rearrangement joins TRBV10-3 to TRBJ2-5; tentatively, D is TRBD2 (5 bases). Deletions cut 2 bases from V and 4 bases from J, with 14 bases between. The CDR3 is made up of 15 amino acids. Germline V CDR1 and CDR2: ENHRY, SYGVKD. For the CDR3, the DNA is TGTGCCATCAGTGAGATGGAAACGGCGGGAGAGACCCAGTACTTC. As protein: CAISEMETAGETQYF.

This chain uses TRBV5-4 with TRBJ1-6; D is unclear. The germline V gene has CDR1 SGHNT and CDR2 YYREEE (reference sequence). V shed 2 bases and J shed 0 bases, with 6 bases lying between them. This CDR3 has 15 residues. Here the CDR3 DNA reads TGTGCCAGCAGCTTCGGGAGCTCCTATAATTCACCCCTCCACTTT. It codes for CASSFGSSYNSPLHF.

The J gene is TRBJ1-4, the V gene TRBV15, with 7 nucleotides matching TRBD1. The J segment lost 10 bases and the V segment lost 1 base, leaving 6 bases of the junction unmatched. Germline V gene lookup returns CDR1 LNHNV and CDR2 YYDKDF (reference sequence). CDR3 size: 14 residues. CDR3 sequence: CATSRGPAGGKLFF. For the CDR3, the DNA is TGTGCCACCAGCAGAGGTCCGGCAGGGGGAAAACTGTTTTTT.

This sequence joins TRBV7-6 and TRBJ1-3; the D gene is possibly TRBD1 (5 bases). Trimming left V 0 bases short and J 0 bases short, with 15 bases between. The CDR3 is made up of 18 amino acids. Germline lookup yields CDR1 SGHVS and CDR2 FNYEAQ. In nucleotides, the CDR3 is TGTGCCAGCAGCTTAGCGCAGGCGGGGACTTTCTCTGGAAACACCATATATTTT. Amino acid sequence: CASSLAQAGTFSGNTIYF.

This clone was seen more than once but under ten times. The gene calls are TRBV10-2 and TRBJ1-4; 8 bases fit TRBD1. Germline V gene data show CDR1 as WSHSY and CDR2 as SAAADI. With 9 bases clipped from V and 7 bases from J, the junction kept 7 bases outside the gene matches. The CDR3 contains 13 residues. CDR3 nucleotide sequence: TGCGCCAGAAGCGACAGGGGTGGTGAAAAACTGTTTTTT. As protein: CARSDRGGEKLFF.

The chain joins TRBV2 to TRBJ2-1; 13 bases match TRBD2. V lost 10 bases and J lost 0; bases outside the gene matches: 9. CDR3 length equals 17 residues. From germline, CDR1 is SNHLY and CDR2 FYNNEI. The DNA for the CDR3 is TGTGCCAAGACTAGCGGGAGGTCCGAGAGCTCCTACAATGAGCAGTTCTTC. Translated: CAKTSGRSESSYNEQFF.

The rearrangement joins TRBV19 to TRBJ1-5; tentatively, D is TRBD1 (6 bases). CDR3 length equals 15 residues. V dropped 6 bases and J dropped 5 bases, with 17 bases sitting between them. CDR1 and CDR2 (germline): LNHDA, SQIVND (reference sequence). The CDR3 here is CASRESRGVDQPQHF. In DNA, the CDR3 is TGTGCCAGTAGGGAGAGCAGGGGTGTCGATCAGCCCCAGCATTTT.

The J gene is TRBJ2-7, the V gene TRBV6-2 or TRBV6-3, with D possibly TRBD1 on 5 matching bases. The V gene lost 2 bases and the J gene lost 4 bases, with 9 bases spanning the gap. This CDR3 has 13 amino acids. Germline CDR1 is MNHEY and CDR2 is SVGEGT. CDR3 nucleotide sequence: TGTGCCAGCAGTTACGGATACAGGTACGAGCAGTACGTC. As protein: CASSYGYRYEQYV.

V gene TRBV28 combines with J gene TRBJ2-3; 11 nucleotides line up with TRBD2. Trimming cost V 2 bases and J 2 bases; bases outside gene matches: 6. The CDR3 consists of 17 residues. The V gene's germline CDR1 is MDHEN and CDR2 SYDVKM. The CDR3 loop reads CASSLKTSGIDTDTQYF. DNA of the CDR3: TGTGCCAGCAGTTTAAAGACTAGCGGGATAGACACAGATACGCAGTATTTT.

J is TRBJ2-5 and V is TRBV6-2 or TRBV6-3, with TRBD2 matching 9 bases. The ends lost 2 bases at V and 2 bases at J; junction bases unmatched: 3. Germline V gene data show CDR1 as MNHEY and CDR2 as SVGEGT. The CDR3 sequence is 15 residues long. The CDR3 loop is CASSYTTSGQETQYF. CDR3 DNA sequence: TGTGCCAGCAGTTACACGACTAGCGGACAAGAGACCCAGTACTTC.

This clone appeared a single time. The chain recombines TRBV6-5 with TRBJ1-2; D is unclear. Trimming left V 8 bases short and J 2 bases short, with 12 bases between. The CDR3 contains 13 residues. CDR1 and CDR2 (germline): MNHEY, SVGAGI. The CDR3 coding sequence is TGTGCCAGCCGATATACCAGGAACTATGGCTACACCTTC. It translates to CASRYTRNYGYTF.

The V call is TRBV7-3, the J call TRBJ2-7, with TRBD2 identical over 14 bases. Trimming at V came to 6 bases and at J to 6 bases, leaving 10 bases not matched to a gene. CDR1 is SGHTA and CDR2 is FQGTGA in the germline V gene. This CDR3 spans 16 amino acids. The CDR3: CASSPQPGLAGVEQYF. CDR3 DNA: TGTGCCAGCAGTCCGCAGCCGGGACTAGCGGGAGTCGAGCAGTACTTC.

The chain uses TRBV2 and TRBJ1-5, with TRBD1 matching 8 bases. Germline CDR1 SNHLY, CDR2 FYNNEI. V gave up 5 bases and J gave up 4 bases; unmatched junction bases: 4. The CDR3 loop spans 14 amino acids. Here the CDR3 DNA reads TGTGCCAGCAGTCAGACAGGGGCGAATCAGCCCCAGCATTTT. Translation: CASSQTGANQPQHF.

This clone was picked up a small number of times. V is TRBV30 and J is TRBJ1-4; perhaps TRBD1 as D (6 bases). The CDR3 extends over 14 amino acids. Germline V gives CDR1 GTSNPN, CDR2 SVGIG (reference sequence). The V and J ends lost 2 bases and 8 bases respectively, with 15 bases between them. The CDR3 DNA reads as TGTGCCTGGAGTCCGACACCAAGGGGGGAAAAACTGTTTTTT. Its protein product is CAWSPTPRGEKLFF.

The CDR3 reads CASSFTGGLYNEQFF. The CDR3 coding sequence is TGTGCCAGCAGCTTTACAGGGGGCCTATACAATGAGCAGTTCTTC. V usage is TRBV11-3 and J usage is TRBJ2-1, with 9 nucleotides matching TRBD1. Germline assignment: CDR1 SGHNT and CDR2 YENEEA. Trimming took 3 bases from V and 4 from J; bases not matched to a gene: 4. CDR3 length equals 15 residues.

The chain recombines TRBV28 with TRBJ1-6; 9 positions match TRBD1. The germline V gene encodes CDR1 MDHEN and CDR2 SYDVKM. The J segment lost 7 bases and the V segment lost 3 bases, leaving 4 bases of the junction unmatched. The CDR3 consists of 15 residues. CDR3 nucleotide sequence: TGTGCCAGCAGTTTTTTGGGGACAGGGAATTCACCCCTCCACTTT. It translates to CASSFLGTGNSPLHF.

The genes are TRBV10-3 and TRBJ1-1; 8 bases are shared with TRBD1. This CDR3 has 17 amino acids. Germline trimming cut 0 bases from V and 4 bases from J; bases unmatched to any gene: 10. CDR1 ENHRY and CDR2 SYGVKD come from the germline V gene. CDR3 in amino acids: CAISESPGAQGATEAFF. CDR3 DNA: TGTGCCATCAGTGAGTCGCCGGGGGCGCAGGGGGCCACTGAAGCTTTCTTT.